Listed here are 21 T cell receptor beta chains from one sample, sequenced in a study of cytomegalovirus exposure and HLA in healthy donors. The PCR contained 60 Vbeta and 13 Jbeta primers. TCRdb's copy holds only in-frame clones and misses some; the assay was immunoSEQ multiplex PCR. Among under 130,000 clones, around 70% were seen once, and the ten largest hold 1% to 1.5%. The specimen sequenced was PBMCs. The receptors were gathered from a middle-aged man in good health and CMV-seronegative.

The chain couples TRBV2 to TRBJ1-2; no clear D. Trimming cost V 8 bases and J 2 bases, with 21 bases left between them. Looked up from germline, CDR1 is SNHLY and CDR2 is FYNNEI. This CDR3 comprises 16 residues. CDR3 nucleotide sequence: TGTGCCAGCGAGCCCCCCGCGGAGGGAGGCAACTATGGCTACACCTTC. It specifies CASEPPAEGGNYGYTF.

The rearrangement links TRBV27 to TRBJ2-7; perhaps TRBD1 as D (6 bases). Germline V CDR1 and CDR2: MNHEY, SMNVEV (reference sequence). V shed 2 bases and J shed 5 bases, with 10 bases lying between them. This CDR3 is 13 amino acids long. CDR3 sequence (DNA): TGTGCCAGCAGTTTACAGGGGTGGAACGAGCAGTACTTC. It translates to CASSLQGWNEQYF.

This chain links TRBV6-5 with TRBJ2-7; 7 bases are shared with TRBD1. J gave up 3 bases and V 5 bases, and 7 bases lay outside the gene matches. Looked up from germline, CDR1 is MNHEY and CDR2 is SVGAGI. This CDR3 is built from 14 residues. The CDR3 is CASSPTGVSYEQYF. The DNA of the CDR3 is TGTGCCAGCAGTCCTACAGGGGTTAGCTACGAGCAGTACTTC.

The chain recombines TRBV2 with TRBJ2-3, with TRBD1 identical over 8 bases. V gave up 8 bases and J gave up 0 bases; unmatched junction bases: 4. CDR3 size: 14 residues. The V gene's germline CDR1 is SNHLY and CDR2 FYNNEI. CDR3 nucleotide sequence: TGTGCCAGCGGTAGGACAGGGAGCACAGATACGCAGTATTTT. It codes for CASGRTGSTDTQYF.

V and J are TRBV7-6 and TRBJ1-1; 7 nucleotides line up with TRBD1. CDR3 length equals 15 residues. CDR1 SGHVS and CDR2 FNYEAQ come from the germline V gene. J gave up 0 bases and V 9 bases, and 10 bases lay outside the gene matches. The CDR3 DNA is TGTGCCAGTGACAGGGTAGGGTACATGAACACTGAAGCTTTCTTT. It codes for CASDRVGYMNTEAFF. Full variable domain (rest looked up from reference TRBV7-6 and TRBJ1-1): GAGVSQSPRYKVTKRGQDVALRCDPISGHVSLYWYRQALGQGPEFLTYFNYEAQQDKSGLPNDRFSAERPEGSISTLTIQRTEQRDSAMYRCASDRVGYMNTEAFFGQGTRLTVV.

This chain uses TRBV27 with TRBJ2-3; possibly TRBD2 for D (6 bases). CDR1 is MNHEY, CDR2 SMNVEV, per germline (reference sequence). The CDR3 contains 16 residues. Trimming removed 5 bases from V and 1 base from J, with 16 bases in between. CDR3 sequence (DNA): TGTGCCAGCAGTCTATACGGCTGGGGGGGCACAGATACGCAGTATTTT. Translating it yields CASSLYGWGGTDTQYF.

This rearrangement joins TRBV5-1 to TRBJ2-3, with 7 bases lining up with TRBD2. V was clipped by 0 bases and J by 1 base; unmatched bases: 5. Per germline, CDR1 SGHRS and CDR2 YFSETQ. The CDR3 has 16 residues. Written as DNA, the CDR3 is TGCGCCAGCAGCTTGGCCAGCGGGACTCGCACAGATACGCAGTATTTT. As protein: CASSLASGTRTDTQYF. The complete variable domain, with remaining parts taken from reference TRBV5-1 and TRBJ2-3, reads KAGVTQTPRYLIKTRGQQVTLSCSPISGHRSVSWYQQTPGQGLQFLFEYFSETQRNKGNFPGRFSGRQFSNSRSEMNVSTLELGDSALYLCASSLASGTRTDTQYFGPGTRLTVL.

This clone was detected a few times. The same CDR3 is also encoded by other DNA sequences in this sample. The genes are TRBV5-6 and TRBJ1-6, with D unresolved. Germline CDR1 is SGHDT and CDR2 is YYEEEE. The V gene lost 7 bases and the J gene lost 3 bases, with 5 bases spanning the gap. The CDR3 loop spans 12 amino acids. The CDR3 DNA reads as TGTGCCAGCGGCAGCTATAATTCACCCCTCCACTTT. Amino acids: CASGSYNSPLHF.

The chain uses TRBV19 and TRBJ2-5; D perhaps matches TRBD2 (6 bases). Germline values: CDR1 LNHDA, CDR2 SQIVND (reference sequence). Trimming shortened V by 1 base and J by 5 bases, and 14 bases separated the two germline ends. CDR3 length: 15 residues. This CDR3 reads CASSIAASARETQYF. The CDR3 DNA follows: TGTGCCAGTAGTATAGCGGCTAGCGCGAGGGAGACCCAGTACTTC.

The chain carries TRBV7-2 and TRBJ2-7; tentatively, D is TRBD2 (7 bases). This CDR3 contains 14 residues. V shed 3 bases and J shed 9 bases, with 18 bases lying between them. CDR1 and CDR2 from the germline V gene are SGHTA and FQGNSA. For the CDR3, the DNA is TGTGCCAGCAGCTTCGGCGGGGGCTCCCGCGGGCAGTACTTC. Protein product: CASSFGGGSRGQYF. The variable domain in full, completed from reference TRBV7-2 and TRBJ2-7, reads GAGVSQSPSNKVTEKGKDVELRCDPISGHTALYWYRQSLGQGLEFLIYFQGNSAPDKSGLPSDRFSAERTGGSVSTLTIQRTQQEDSAVYLCASSFGGGSRGQYFGPGTRLTVT.

CDR3 sequence reads: CASSQDRNFNYGYTF. CDR3 DNA: TGCGCCAGCAGCCAGGACAGGAATTTCAACTATGGCTACACCTTC. The chain recombines TRBV4-3 with TRBJ1-2; 7 nucleotides match TRBD1. Germline trimming cut 3 bases from V and 2 bases from J; bases unmatched to any gene: 6. Germline loops: CDR1 LGHNA, CDR2 YSLEER. The CDR3 totals 15 residues.

The genes are TRBV11-2 and TRBJ1-2; 8 nucleotides align to TRBD1. The ends lost 2 bases at V and 6 bases at J; junction bases unmatched: 11. The germline V gene encodes CDR1 SGHAT and CDR2 FQNNGV. The CDR3 is made up of 16 amino acids. The CDR3 reads CASSLLSAGGANGYTF. CDR3 DNA sequence: TGTGCCAGCAGCTTACTGTCAGCAGGGGGCGCGAATGGCTACACCTTC.

V is TRBV19 and J is TRBJ1-5; D might be TRBD1 (6 bases). From germline, CDR1 is LNHDA and CDR2 SQIVND (reference sequence). This CDR3 contains 18 residues. Trimming cost V 2 bases and J 4 bases, with 21 bases left between them. This CDR3 reads CASSIMGGGTGANQPQHF. The CDR3 DNA reads as TGTGCCAGTAGTATAATGGGAGGGGGAACAGGAGCTAATCAGCCCCAGCATTTT.

This rearrangement joins TRBV19 to TRBJ2-3; TRBD2 matches 9 bases. This CDR3 spans 15 amino acids. V lost 7 bases and J lost 0; bases outside the gene matches: 5. The germline gives CDR1 LNHDA, CDR2 SQIVND (reference sequence). For the CDR3, the DNA is TGTGCCAGTACCAGACTAGCGGCTAGCACAGATACGCAGTATTTT. Its protein is CASTRLAASTDTQYF.

The chain employs TRBV2 and TRBJ2-7; D gene unclear. CDR3 length: 11 amino acids. Germline V gene data show CDR1 as SNHLY and CDR2 as FYNNEI. Trimming pared 2 bases from V and 5 bases from J, leaving 4 bases between. The CDR3, as DNA: TGTGCCAGCAGTGAACCGGACGAGCAGTACTTC. Its protein product is CASSEPDEQYF.

The chain combines TRBV7-2 with TRBJ2-1; TRBD2 matches at 9 bases. The CDR3 loop spans 16 amino acids. CDR1 is SGHTA and CDR2 is FQGNSA in the germline V gene. Unmatched junction bases numbered 9, after V lost 5 bases and J lost 4 bases. The CDR3, as DNA: TGTGCCAGCAGCGCAGCGGGGGGCAGCCGTTACAATGAGCAGTTCTTC. It is translated as CASSAAGGSRYNEQFF.

The J gene is TRBJ1-1, the V gene TRBV7-9, with TRBD1 identical over 9 bases. V shed 4 bases and J 1 base; nucleotides not matched to a gene: 4. The CDR3 runs to 15 residues. Germline V CDR1 and CDR2: SEHNR, FQNEAQ (reference sequence). The CDR3 nucleotides are TGTGCCAGCAGCTCCCGGGACAGGGAGAACACTGAAGCTTTCTTT. Protein product: CASSSRDRENTEAFF. Filled out from reference TRBV7-9 and TRBJ1-1, the complete variable domain reads DTGVSQNPRHKITKRGQNVTFRCDPISEHNRLYWYRQTLGQGPEFLTYFQNEAQLEKSRLLSDRFSAERPKGSFSTLEIQRTEQGDSAMYLCASSSRDRENTEAFFGQGTRLTVV.

This clone has only a few counts. The chain carries TRBV5-1 and TRBJ1-2; D possibly corresponds to TRBD1 (6 bases). The germline gives CDR1 SGHRS, CDR2 YFSETQ. The V gene lost 5 bases and the J gene lost 0 bases, with 11 bases spanning the gap. The length of the CDR3 is 14 residues. CDR3: CASRLGQSNYGYTF. The CDR3 region has the DNA TGCGCCAGCAGACTCGGACAGTCTAACTATGGCTACACCTTC.

The chain has TRBV13 and TRBJ2-4; 11 nucleotides line up with TRBD2. V lost 0 bases and J lost 7; bases outside the gene matches: 5. CDR1 and CDR2 (germline): PRHDT, FYEKMQ (reference sequence). The CDR3 runs to 16 residues. CDR3 coding DNA: TGTGCCAGCAGCTTAGGATTAGCGGGGGGGATGAACATTCAGTACTTC. Translation: CASSLGLAGGMNIQYF.

The chain links TRBV2 to TRBJ2-3; 7 bases map to TRBD1. Germline V gene data show CDR1 as SNHLY and CDR2 as FYNNEI. This CDR3 region has 16 residues. J lost 2 bases, V lost 6 bases, and 11 bases had no gene match. The CDR3 sequence: CASRTPTGTVTDTQYF. The CDR3 region has the DNA TGTGCCAGCAGGACCCCTACAGGGACAGTCACAGATACGCAGTATTTT. The whole variable domain, remainder taken from reference TRBV2 and TRBJ2-3, is EPEVTQTPSHQVTQMGQEVILRCVPISNHLYFYWYRQILGQKVEFLVSFYNNEISEKSEIFDDQFSVERPDGSNFTLKIRSTKLEDSAMYFCASRTPTGTVTDTQYFGPGTRLTVL.

As concerns this clone: At one of its ends the junction is not consistent with the germline gene, which may arise from a read error. V gene TRBV20-1 combines with J gene TRBJ2-1, with D perhaps TRBD2 (6 bases). Germline CDR1 and CDR2: DFQATT and SNEGSKA (reference sequence). The CDR3 sequence is 8 residues long. The CDR3 protein is CSARGLVF. CDR3 coding DNA: TGCAGTGCTAGAGGACTAGTCTTC.